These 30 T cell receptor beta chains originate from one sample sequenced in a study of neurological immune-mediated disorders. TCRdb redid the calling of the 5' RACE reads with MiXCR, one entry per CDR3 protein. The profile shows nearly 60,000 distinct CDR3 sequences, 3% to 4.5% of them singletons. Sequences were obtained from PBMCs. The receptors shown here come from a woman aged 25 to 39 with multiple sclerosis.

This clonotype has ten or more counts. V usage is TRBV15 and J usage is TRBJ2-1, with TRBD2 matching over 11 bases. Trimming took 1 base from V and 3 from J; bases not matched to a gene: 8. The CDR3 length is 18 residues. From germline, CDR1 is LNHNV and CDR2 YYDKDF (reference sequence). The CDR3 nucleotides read TGTGCCACCAGCAGAGGCCCTCGGACTAGCGGGCTCTACAATGAGCAGTTCTTC. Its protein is CATSRGPRTSGLYNEQFF.

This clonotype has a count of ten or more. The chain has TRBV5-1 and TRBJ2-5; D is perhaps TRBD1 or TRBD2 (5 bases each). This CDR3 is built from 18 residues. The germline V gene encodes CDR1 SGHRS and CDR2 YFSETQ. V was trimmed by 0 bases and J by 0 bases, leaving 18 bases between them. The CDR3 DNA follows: TGCGCCAGCAGCTTGGTCGAGGGGCGGAGACCGTACCAAGAGACCCAGTACTTC. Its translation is CASSLVEGRRPYQETQYF.

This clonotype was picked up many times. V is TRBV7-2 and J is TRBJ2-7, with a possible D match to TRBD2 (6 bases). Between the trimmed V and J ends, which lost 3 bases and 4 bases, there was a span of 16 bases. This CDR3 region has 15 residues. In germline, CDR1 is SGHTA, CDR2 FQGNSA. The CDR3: CASSFRGTATYEQYF. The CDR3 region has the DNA TGTGCCAGCAGCTTCCGTGGGACTGCAACATACGAGCAGTACTTC.

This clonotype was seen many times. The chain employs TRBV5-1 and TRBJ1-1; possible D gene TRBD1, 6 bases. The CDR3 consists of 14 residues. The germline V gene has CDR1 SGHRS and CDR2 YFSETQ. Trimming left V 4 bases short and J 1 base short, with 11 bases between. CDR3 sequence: CASSGRTANTEAFF. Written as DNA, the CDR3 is TGCGCCAGCAGCGGAAGGACAGCGAACACTGAAGCTTTCTTT.

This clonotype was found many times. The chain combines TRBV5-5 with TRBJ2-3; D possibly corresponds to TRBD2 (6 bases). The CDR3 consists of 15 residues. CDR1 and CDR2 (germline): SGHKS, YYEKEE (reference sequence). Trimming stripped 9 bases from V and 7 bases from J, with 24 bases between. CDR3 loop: CAILLGTRTTNTQYF. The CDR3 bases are TGTGCCATCCTCCTCGGGACTCGGACGACTAATACGCAGTATTTT.

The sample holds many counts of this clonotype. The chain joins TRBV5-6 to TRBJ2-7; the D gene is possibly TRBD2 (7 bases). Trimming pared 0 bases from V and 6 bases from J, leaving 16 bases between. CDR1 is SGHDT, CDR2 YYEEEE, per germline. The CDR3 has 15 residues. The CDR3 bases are TGTGCCAGCAGCTTGGTGGGGGGGGCGGACGGCGAGCAGTACTTC. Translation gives CASSLVGGADGEQYF.

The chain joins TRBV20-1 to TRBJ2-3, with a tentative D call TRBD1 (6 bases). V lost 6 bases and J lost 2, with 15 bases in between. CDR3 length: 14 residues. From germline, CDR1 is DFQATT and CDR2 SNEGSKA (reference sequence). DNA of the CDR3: TGCAGTGCAGAGACAGGCATCAACACAGATACGCAGTATTTT. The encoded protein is CSAETGINTDTQYF.

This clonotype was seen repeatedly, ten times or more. The CDR3 DNA reads TGTGCCAGCAGGATAGAGGCTAACACCGGGGAGCTGTTTTTT. It encodes CASRIEANTGELFF. V is TRBV6-5 and J is TRBJ2-2, with D unresolved. V dropped 6 bases and J dropped 2 bases, with 10 bases sitting between them. This CDR3 contains 14 residues. CDR1 MNHEY and CDR2 SVGAGI come from the germline V gene.

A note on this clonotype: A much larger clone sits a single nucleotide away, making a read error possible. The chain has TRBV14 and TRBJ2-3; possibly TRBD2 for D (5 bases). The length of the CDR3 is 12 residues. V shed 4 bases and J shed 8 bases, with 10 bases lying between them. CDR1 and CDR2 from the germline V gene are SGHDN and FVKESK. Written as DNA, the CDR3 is TGTGCCAGCAGCCTTGACGGGGTTACGCAGTATTTT. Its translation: CASSLDGVTQYF.

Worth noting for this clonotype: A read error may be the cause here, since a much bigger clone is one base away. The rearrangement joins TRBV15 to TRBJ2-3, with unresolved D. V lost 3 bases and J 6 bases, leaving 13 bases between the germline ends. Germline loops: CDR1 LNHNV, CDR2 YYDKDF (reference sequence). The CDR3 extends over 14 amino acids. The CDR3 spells CATSRDIASDTQYF. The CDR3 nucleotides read TGTGCCACCAGCAGGGATATAGCTTCGGATACGCAGTATTTT. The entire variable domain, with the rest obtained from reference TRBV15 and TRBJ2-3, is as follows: DAMVIQNPRYQVTQFGKPVTLSCSQTLNHNVMYWYQQKSSQAPKLLFHYYDKDFNNEADTPDNFQSRRPNTSFCFLDIRSPGLGDTAMYLCATSRDIASDTQYFGPGTRLTVL.

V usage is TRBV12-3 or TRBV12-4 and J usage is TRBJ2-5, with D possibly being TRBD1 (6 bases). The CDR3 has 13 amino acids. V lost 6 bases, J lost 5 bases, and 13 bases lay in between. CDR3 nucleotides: TGTGCCAGCAGCATCACAGGGACGGAGACCCAGTACTTC. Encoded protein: CASSITGTETQYF.

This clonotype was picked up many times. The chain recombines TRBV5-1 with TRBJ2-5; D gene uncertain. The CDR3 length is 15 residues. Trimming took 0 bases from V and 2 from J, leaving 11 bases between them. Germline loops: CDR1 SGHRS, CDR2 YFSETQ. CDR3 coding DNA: TGCGCCAGCAGCTTGGATAGGGCAGTTCAAGAGACCCAGTACTTC. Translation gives CASSLDRAVQETQYF. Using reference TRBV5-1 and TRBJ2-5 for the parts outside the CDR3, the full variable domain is KAGVTQTPRYLIKTRGQQVTLSCSPISGHRSVSWYQQTPGQGLQFLFEYFSETQRNKGNFPGRFSGRQFSNSRSEMNVSTLELGDSALYLCASSLDRAVQETQYFGPGTRLLVL.

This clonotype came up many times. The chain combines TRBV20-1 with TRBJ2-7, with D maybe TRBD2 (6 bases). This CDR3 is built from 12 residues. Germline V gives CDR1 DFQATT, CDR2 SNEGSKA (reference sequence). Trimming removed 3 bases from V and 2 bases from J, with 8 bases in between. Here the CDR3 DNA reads TGCAGTGCTAGTTGGGGGGCCTACGAGCAGTACTTC. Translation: CSASWGAYEQYF.

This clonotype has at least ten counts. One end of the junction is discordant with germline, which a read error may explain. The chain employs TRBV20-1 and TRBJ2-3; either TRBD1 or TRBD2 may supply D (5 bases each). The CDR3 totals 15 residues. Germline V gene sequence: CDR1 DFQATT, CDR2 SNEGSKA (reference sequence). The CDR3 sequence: CSARGANVVTDTQYF. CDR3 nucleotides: TGCAGTGCGAGAGGGGCTAACGTAGTCACAGATACGCAGTATTTT.

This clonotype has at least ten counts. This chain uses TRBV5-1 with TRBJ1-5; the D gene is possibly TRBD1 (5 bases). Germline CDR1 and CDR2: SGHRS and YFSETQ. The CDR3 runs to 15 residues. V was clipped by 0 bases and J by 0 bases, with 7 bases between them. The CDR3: CASSLGGYSNQPQHF. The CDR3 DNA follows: TGCGCCAGCAGCTTGGGGGGCTATAGCAATCAGCCCCAGCATTTT. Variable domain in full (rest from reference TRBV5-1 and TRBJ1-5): KAGVTQTPRYLIKTRGQQVTLSCSPISGHRSVSWYQQTPGQGLQFLFEYFSETQRNKGNFPGRFSGRQFSNSRSEMNVSTLELGDSALYLCASSLGGYSNQPQHFGDGTRLSIL.

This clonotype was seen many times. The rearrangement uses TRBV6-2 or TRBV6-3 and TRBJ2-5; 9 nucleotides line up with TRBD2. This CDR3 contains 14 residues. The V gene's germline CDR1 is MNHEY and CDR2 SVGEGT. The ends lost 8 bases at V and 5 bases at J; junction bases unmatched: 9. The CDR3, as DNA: TGTGCCAGCGTTTTAGCGGGAGTTGTGGAGACCCAGTACTTC. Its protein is CASVLAGVVETQYF.

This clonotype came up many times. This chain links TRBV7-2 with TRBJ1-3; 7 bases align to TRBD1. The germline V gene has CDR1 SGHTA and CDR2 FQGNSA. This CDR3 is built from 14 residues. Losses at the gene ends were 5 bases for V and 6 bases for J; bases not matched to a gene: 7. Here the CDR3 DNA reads TGTGCCAGCAGCGAACGGACAGGTCTAAACACCATATATTTT. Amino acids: CASSERTGLNTIYF.

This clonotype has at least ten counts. The CDR3 bases are TGTGCCAGCAGTCCACAGGGAAAAGGAGGCTACACCTTC. Its translation: CASSPQGKGGYTF. The chain couples TRBV6-5 to TRBJ1-2, with a possible D match to TRBD1 (6 bases). The germline V gene has CDR1 MNHEY and CDR2 SVGAGI. This CDR3 has 13 residues. The germline V and J ends were trimmed by 5 bases and 8 bases, with 15 bases remaining between them.

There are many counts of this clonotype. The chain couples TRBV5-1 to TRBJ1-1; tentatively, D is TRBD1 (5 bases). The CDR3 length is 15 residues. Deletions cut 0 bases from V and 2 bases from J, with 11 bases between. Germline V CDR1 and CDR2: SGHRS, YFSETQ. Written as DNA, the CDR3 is TGCGCCAGCAGCTTGGAAGGGAGGGGTAACACTGAAGCTTTCTTT. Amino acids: CASSLEGRGNTEAFF.

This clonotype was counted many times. Written as DNA, the CDR3 is TGCAGCTCTGAGGGGAACACTGAAGCTTTCTTT. The encoded protein is CSSEGNTEAFF. The chain uses TRBV29-1 and TRBJ1-1; no reliable D call. The CDR3 length is 11 residues. Germline V gives CDR1 SQVTM, CDR2 ANQGSEA. Trimming removed 8 bases from V and 1 base from J, with 8 bases in between.

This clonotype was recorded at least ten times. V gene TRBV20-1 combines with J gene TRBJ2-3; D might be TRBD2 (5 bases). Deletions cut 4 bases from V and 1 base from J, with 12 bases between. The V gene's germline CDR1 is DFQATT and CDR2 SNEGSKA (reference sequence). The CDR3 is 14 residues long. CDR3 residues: CSAMSGGGTDTQYF. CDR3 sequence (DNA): TGCAGTGCTATGAGCGGAGGAGGCACAGATACGCAGTATTTT.

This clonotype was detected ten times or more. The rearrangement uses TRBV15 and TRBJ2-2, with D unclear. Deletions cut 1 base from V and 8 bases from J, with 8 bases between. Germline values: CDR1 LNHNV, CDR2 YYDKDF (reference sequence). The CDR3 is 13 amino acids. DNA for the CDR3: TGTGCCACCAGCAGAGGACCCGCGGGGGAGCTGTTTTTT. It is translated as CATSRGPAGELFF.

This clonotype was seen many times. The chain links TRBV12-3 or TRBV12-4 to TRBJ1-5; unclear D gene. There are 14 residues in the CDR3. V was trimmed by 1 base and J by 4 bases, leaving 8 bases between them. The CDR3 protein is CASSLGGSNQPQHF. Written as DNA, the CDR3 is TGTGCCAGCAGTTTAGGAGGGTCGAATCAGCCCCAGCATTTT.

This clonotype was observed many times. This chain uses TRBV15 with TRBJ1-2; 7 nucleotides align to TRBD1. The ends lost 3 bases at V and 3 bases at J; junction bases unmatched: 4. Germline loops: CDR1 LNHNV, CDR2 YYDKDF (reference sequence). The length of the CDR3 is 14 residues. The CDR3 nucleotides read TGTGCCACCAGCAGCCCCGGACAGGACTATGGCTACACCTTC. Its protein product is CATSSPGQDYGYTF.

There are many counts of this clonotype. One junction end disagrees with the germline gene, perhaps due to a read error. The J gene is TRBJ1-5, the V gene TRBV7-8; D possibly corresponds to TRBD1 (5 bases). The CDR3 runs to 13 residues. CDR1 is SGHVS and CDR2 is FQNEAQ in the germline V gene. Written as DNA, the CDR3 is TGTGCCAGCAGCCCCCAGGGCAATCAGCCCCAGAATTTT. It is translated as CASSPQGNQPQNF.

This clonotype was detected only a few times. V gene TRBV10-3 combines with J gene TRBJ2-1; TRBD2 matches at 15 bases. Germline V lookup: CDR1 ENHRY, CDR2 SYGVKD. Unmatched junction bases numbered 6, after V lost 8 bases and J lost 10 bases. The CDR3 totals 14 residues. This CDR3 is CAIAGLAGGGEQFF. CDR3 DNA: TGTGCCATCGCCGGACTAGCGGGAGGGGGGGAGCAGTTCTTC.

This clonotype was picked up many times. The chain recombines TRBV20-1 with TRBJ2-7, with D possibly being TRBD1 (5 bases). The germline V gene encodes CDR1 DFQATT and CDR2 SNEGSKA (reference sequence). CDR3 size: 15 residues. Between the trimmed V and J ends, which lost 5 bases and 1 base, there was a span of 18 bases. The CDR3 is CSALLPKDTSYEQYF. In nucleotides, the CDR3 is TGCAGTGCTCTTCTCCCAAAGGACACATCCTACGAGCAGTACTTC.

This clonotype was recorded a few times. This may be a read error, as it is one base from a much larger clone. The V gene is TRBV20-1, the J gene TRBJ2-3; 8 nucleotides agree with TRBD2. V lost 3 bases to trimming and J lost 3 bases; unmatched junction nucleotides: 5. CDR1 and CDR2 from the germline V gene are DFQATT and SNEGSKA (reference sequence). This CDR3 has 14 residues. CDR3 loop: CSASLQRETDTQYF. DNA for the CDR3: TGCAGTGCTAGTCTCCAGCGGGAGACAGATACGCAGTATTTT.

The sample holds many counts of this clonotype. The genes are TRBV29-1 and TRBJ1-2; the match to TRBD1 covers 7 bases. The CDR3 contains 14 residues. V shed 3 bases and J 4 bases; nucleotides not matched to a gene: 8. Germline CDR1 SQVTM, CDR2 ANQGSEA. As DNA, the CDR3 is TGCAGCGTTGATGCAACAGGGGTCGGCTATGGCTACACCTTC. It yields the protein CSVDATGVGYGYTF.

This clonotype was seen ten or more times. The DNA of the CDR3 is TGTGCCATCAGTGAAAATCCAGATACGCAGTATTTT. Encoded protein: CAISENPDTQYF. The chain employs TRBV10-3 and TRBJ2-3; D is undetermined. Between the trimmed V and J ends, which lost 3 bases and 4 bases, there was a span of 5 bases. Germline values: CDR1 ENHRY, CDR2 SYGVKD. The CDR3 extends over 12 amino acids.